Each of the 15 T cell receptor beta chains below was sequenced from the same sample in a study of identical twins' blood T cells. TCRdb used MiXCR to reprocess the 5' RACE reads, holding one entry per CDR3 protein. Of roughly 380,000 distinct CDR3 sequences in the sample, approximately 30% were seen once. The sequenced sample was PBMCs. The receptor source for this set is a woman between 18 and 50 years old in good health.

The chain joins TRBV6-1 to TRBJ1-4, with 8 bases aligning to TRBD1. CDR1 is MNHNS and CDR2 is SASEGT in the germline V gene. This CDR3 comprises 15 residues. J lost 10 bases, V lost 1 base, and 8 bases had no gene match. The CDR3 DNA reads TGTGCCAGCAGTGAAGACCCCAGGGGGCGCGGAAAACTGTTTTTT. Translation: CASSEDPRGRGKLFF.

This clonotype was found a few times. The rearrangement uses TRBV29-1 and TRBJ2-1; TRBD2 agrees at 8 bases. The V gene end was trimmed by 4 bases and the J gene end by 6 bases; junction bases not matched to a gene: 5. CDR1 is SQVTM, CDR2 ANQGSEA, per germline. The CDR3 runs to 13 residues. CDR3 protein: CSVARREGNEQFF. The DNA for the CDR3 is TGCAGCGTTGCCCGACGGGAGGGCAATGAGCAGTTCTTC.

This clonotype was counted between two and nine times. J is TRBJ2-3 and V is TRBV5-5; D is ambiguous. Germline V gives CDR1 SGHKS, CDR2 YYEKEE (reference sequence). The V and J ends lost 0 bases and 8 bases respectively, with 13 bases between them. There are 14 residues in the CDR3. CDR3 protein: CASSLGSGLGTQYF. CDR3 nucleotides: TGTGCCAGCAGCTTGGGATCCGGGCTTGGTACGCAGTATTTT.

Remarks on this clonotype: At one of its ends the junction is not consistent with the germline gene, which may arise from a read error. V usage is TRBV27 and J usage is TRBJ2-1; 11 bases are a match to TRBD2. CDR1 and CDR2 from the germline V gene are MNHEY and SMNVEV (reference sequence). The CDR3 loop spans 16 amino acids. The CDR3 here is CASSLWLAGGYNEQFF. CDR3 nucleotide sequence: TGTGCCAGCAGTTTATGGCTAGCGGGAGGATACAATGAACAGTTCTTC.

This chain connects TRBV12-3 or TRBV12-4 to TRBJ2-7; 12 bases are a match to TRBD2. With 6 bases clipped from V and 5 bases from J, the junction kept 5 bases outside the gene matches. The CDR3 runs 14 residues. The CDR3 loop reads CASRTSGSHNEQYF. The CDR3 nucleotides read TGTGCCAGCAGGACTAGCGGGAGTCACAACGAGCAGTACTTC.

This clonotype has at least ten counts. The V gene is TRBV9, the J gene TRBJ1-1; no firm D call. V was pared by 4 bases and J by 6 bases, with 13 bases between. Germline V CDR1 and CDR2: SGDLS, YYNGEE. The length of the CDR3 is 13 residues. The CDR3 DNA sequence: TGTGCCAGCAGCTCCCCAGGACGGGCTGAAGCTTTCTTT. Protein product: CASSSPGRAEAFF.

V usage is TRBV12-3 or TRBV12-4 and J usage is TRBJ2-7; perhaps TRBD1 as D (7 bases). This CDR3 is 14 amino acids long. V dropped 5 bases and J dropped 3 bases, with 14 bases sitting between them. The CDR3, as DNA: TGTGCCAGCAGTCCGCGGGGACAGAACTACGAGCAGTACTTC. Amino acids: CASSPRGQNYEQYF.

This clonotype was seen ten or more times. V and J are TRBV19 and TRBJ2-1; tentatively, D is TRBD2 (7 bases). V dropped 2 bases and J dropped 7 bases, with 15 bases sitting between them. The CDR3 extends over 15 amino acids. CDR1 and CDR2 from the germline V gene are LNHDA and SQIVND (reference sequence). The CDR3 sequence is CASSIIGGQANEQFF. In nucleotides, the CDR3 is TGTGCCAGTAGTATAATCGGGGGGCAAGCAAATGAGCAGTTCTTC.

A few counts support this clonotype. The chain links TRBV6-5 to TRBJ2-5; D not resolved. The CDR3 consists of 15 residues. The germline V gene encodes CDR1 MNHEY and CDR2 SVGAGI. Trimming removed 4 bases from V and 7 bases from J, with 19 bases in between. CDR3 amino acids: CASSSDKERRWTQYF. Written as DNA, the CDR3 is TGTGCCAGCAGTTCCGATAAGGAGAGAAGATGGACCCAGTACTTC.

J is TRBJ2-2 and V is TRBV11-2; 8 positions match TRBD1. Germline V gene sequence: CDR1 SGHAT, CDR2 FQNNGV. The ends lost 11 bases at V and 1 base at J; junction bases unmatched: 12. The CDR3 length is 16 residues. The DNA of the CDR3 is TGTGCCGGCCAAGGACAGGGCGGGTTGAACACCGGGGAGCTGTTTTTT. Translated: CAGQGQGGLNTGELFF. The entire variable domain, with the rest obtained from reference TRBV11-2 and TRBJ2-2, is as follows: EAGVAQSPRYKIIEKRQSVAFWCNPISGHATLYWYQQILGQGPKLLIQFQNNGVVDDSQLPKDRFSAERLKGVDSTLKIQPAKLEDSAVYLCAGQGQGGLNTGELFFGEGSRLTVL.

The J gene is TRBJ1-1, the V gene TRBV9, with TRBD1 identical over 8 bases. Germline V gene lookup returns CDR1 SGDLS and CDR2 YYNGEE. CDR3 length: 12 residues. The junction had 4 bases not matched to a gene; V was cut back by 4 bases and J by 8 bases. Here the CDR3 DNA reads TGTGCCAGCAGCCCCCGACAGGGGGAAGCTTTCTTT. It is translated as CASSPRQGEAFF.

The V and J genes are TRBV10-3 and TRBJ1-5; D might be TRBD1 (5 bases). The CDR3 consists of 13 residues. The V and J ends lost 7 bases and 1 base respectively, with 8 bases between them. Germline V gives CDR1 ENHRY, CDR2 SYGVKD. The CDR3 loop is CAIKGTSNQPQHF. The CDR3 DNA reads as TGTGCCATCAAGGGGACGAGCAATCAGCCCCAGCATTTT.

This clonotype showed up just a few times. CDR3 bases: TGTGCCAGCAGCCAAGAGGGGTTGAACACTGAAGCTTTCTTT. Protein: CASSQEGLNTEAFF. V and J are TRBV3-1 and TRBJ1-1; D is unresolved. V shed 0 bases and J shed 0 bases, with 5 bases lying between them. Germline V gene data show CDR1 as LGHDT and CDR2 as YNNKEL (reference sequence). This CDR3 has 14 amino acids. The whole variable domain, filled in from reference TRBV3-1 and TRBJ1-1, reads DTAVSQTPKYLVTQMGNDKSIKCEQNLGHDTMYWYKQDSKKFLKIMFSYNNKELIINETVPNRFSPKSPDKAHLNLHINSLELGDSAVYFCASSQEGLNTEAFFGQGTRLTVV.

The chain joins TRBV3-1 to TRBJ1-1; no firm D call. CDR1 and CDR2 from the germline V gene are LGHDT and YNNKEL (reference sequence). V lost 4 bases and J 4 bases, leaving 19 bases between the germline ends. The CDR3 is 16 residues long. In DNA form, the CDR3 reads TGTGCCAGCAGCCTCGCCCCGTCTGAGGGTATCACTGAAGCTTTCTTT. This encodes CASSLAPSEGITEAFF.

V is TRBV7-9 and J is TRBJ1-5; D remains ambiguous. V lost 3 bases and J 8 bases, leaving 11 bases between the germline ends. CDR1 is SEHNR and CDR2 is FQNEAQ in the germline V gene (reference sequence). The length of the CDR3 is 13 residues. CDR3 loop: CASSFERLEPQHF. CDR3 DNA sequence: TGTGCCAGCAGCTTTGAGCGGCTGGAGCCCCAGCATTTT.